The TCR beta chain described here comes from a study of T cell responses to AZD1222 COVID-19 vaccine. Note on this clone: Its target is not known.

V lost 2 bases and J lost 0, with 11 bases in between. Germline lookup yields CDR1 MNHEY and CDR2 SVGAGI. The CDR3 consists of 16 residues. The data were produced by immunoSEQ multiplex PCR, yet TCRdb's version contains in-frame clones alone and is incomplete. The table shows approximately 94,000 clones, with about 90% occurring only once. Overall study findings and caveats: Spike-specific TCR depth and breadth grew after two AZD1222 doses.

The receptor comes from an adult in good health. The material sequenced was peripheral blood, taken on day 0 of AZD1222 vaccination. The chain is built from TRBV6-5 and TRBJ2-1; D gene uncertain. The chain's CDR3 is CASSYRGPSSYNEQFF. DNA of the CDR3: TGTGCCAGCAGTTACAGAGGTCCCAGCTCCTACAATGAGCAGTTCTTC.